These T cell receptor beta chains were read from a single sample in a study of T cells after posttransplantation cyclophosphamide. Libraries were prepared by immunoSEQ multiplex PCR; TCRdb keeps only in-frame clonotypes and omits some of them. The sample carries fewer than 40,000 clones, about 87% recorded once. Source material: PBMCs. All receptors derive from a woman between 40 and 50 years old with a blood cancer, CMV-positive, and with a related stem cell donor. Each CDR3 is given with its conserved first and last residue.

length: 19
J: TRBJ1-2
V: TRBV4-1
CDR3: CASSQPLGQGAEFDYGYTF

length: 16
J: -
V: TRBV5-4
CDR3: CASSHRGTGFSYEQYF

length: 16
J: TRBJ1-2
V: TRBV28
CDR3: CASSLTSRGSWSGYTF

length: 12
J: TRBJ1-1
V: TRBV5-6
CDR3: CASSSGVTEAFF

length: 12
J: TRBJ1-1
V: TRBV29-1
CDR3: CSVWQLNTEAFF

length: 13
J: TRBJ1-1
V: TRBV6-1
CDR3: CASSASGATEAFF

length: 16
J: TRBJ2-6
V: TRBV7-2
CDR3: CASSLDRGPGANVLTF

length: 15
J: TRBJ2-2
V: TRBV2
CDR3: CASQTGTGNTGELFF

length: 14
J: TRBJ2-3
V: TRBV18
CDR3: CASSRDRGTDTQYF

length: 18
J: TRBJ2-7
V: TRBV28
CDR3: CASSVNLAGGPISYEQYF

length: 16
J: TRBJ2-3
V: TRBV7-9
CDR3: CASSLGTVASTDTQYF